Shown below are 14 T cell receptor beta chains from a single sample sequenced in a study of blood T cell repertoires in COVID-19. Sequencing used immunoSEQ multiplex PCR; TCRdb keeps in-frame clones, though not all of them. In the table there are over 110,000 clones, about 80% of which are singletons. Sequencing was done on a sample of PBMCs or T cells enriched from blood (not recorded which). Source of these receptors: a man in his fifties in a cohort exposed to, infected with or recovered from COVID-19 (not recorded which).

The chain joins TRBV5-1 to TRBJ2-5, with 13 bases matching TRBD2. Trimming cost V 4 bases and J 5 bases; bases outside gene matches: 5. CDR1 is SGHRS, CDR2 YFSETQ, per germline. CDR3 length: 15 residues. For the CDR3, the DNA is TGCGCCAGCAGCCTGGGGACTAGCGGGAAGGAGACCCAGTACTTC. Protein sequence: CASSLGTSGKETQYF.

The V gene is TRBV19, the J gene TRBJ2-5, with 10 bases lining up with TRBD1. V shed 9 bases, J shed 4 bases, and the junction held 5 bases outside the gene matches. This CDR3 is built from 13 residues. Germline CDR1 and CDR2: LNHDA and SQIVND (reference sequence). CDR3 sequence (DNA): TGTGCCAGCCGGGACAGGGGTTCAGAGACCCAGTACTTC. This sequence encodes CASRDRGSETQYF.

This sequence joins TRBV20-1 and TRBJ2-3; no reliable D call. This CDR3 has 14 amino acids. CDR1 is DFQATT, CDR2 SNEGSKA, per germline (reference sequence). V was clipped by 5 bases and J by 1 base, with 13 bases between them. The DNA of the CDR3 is TGCAGTGCTGGTGACTCCCCCGGCACAGATACGCAGTATTTT. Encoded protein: CSAGDSPGTDTQYF.

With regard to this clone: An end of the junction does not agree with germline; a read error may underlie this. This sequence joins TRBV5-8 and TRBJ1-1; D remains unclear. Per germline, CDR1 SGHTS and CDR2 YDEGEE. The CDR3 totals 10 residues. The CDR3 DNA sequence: TGTGCCAGCAGCCGGTCGACAAAGGTTTTT. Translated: CASSRSTKVF.

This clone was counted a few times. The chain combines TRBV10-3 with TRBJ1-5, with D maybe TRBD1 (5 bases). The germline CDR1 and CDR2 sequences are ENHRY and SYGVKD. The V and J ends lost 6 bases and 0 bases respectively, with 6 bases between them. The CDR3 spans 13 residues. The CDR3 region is CAIRDSSNQPQHF. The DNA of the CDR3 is TGTGCCATCAGAGACAGTAGCAATCAGCCCCAGCATTTT.

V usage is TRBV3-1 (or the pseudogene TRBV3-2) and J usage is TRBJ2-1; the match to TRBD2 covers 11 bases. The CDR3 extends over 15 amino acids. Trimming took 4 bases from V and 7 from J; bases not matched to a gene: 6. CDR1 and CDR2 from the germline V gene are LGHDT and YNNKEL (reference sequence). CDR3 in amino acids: CASSLGTSGGNEQFF. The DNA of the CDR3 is TGTGCCAGCAGCCTCGGGACTAGCGGAGGAAATGAGCAGTTCTTC.

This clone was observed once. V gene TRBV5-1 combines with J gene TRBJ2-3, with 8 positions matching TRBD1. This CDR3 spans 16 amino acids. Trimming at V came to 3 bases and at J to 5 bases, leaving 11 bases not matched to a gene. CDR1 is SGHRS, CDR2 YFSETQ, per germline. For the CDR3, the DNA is TGCGCCAGCAGCTCCAACCCGGGACAGGTAGGAGATACGCAGTATTTT. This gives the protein CASSSNPGQVGDTQYF. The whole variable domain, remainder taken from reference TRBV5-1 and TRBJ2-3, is KAGVTQTPRYLIKTRGQQVTLSCSPISGHRSVSWYQQTPGQGLQFLFEYFSETQRNKGNFPGRFSGRQFSNSRSEMNVSTLELGDSALYLCASSSNPGQVGDTQYFGPGTRLTVL.

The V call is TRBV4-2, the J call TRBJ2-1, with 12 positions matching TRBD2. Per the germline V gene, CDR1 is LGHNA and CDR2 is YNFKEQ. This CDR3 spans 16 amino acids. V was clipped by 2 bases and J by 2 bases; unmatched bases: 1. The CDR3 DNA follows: TGTGCCAGCAGCCAATGGACTAGCGGGACCTACAATGAGCAGTTCTTC. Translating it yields CASSQWTSGTYNEQFF.

For the CDR3, the DNA is TGCGCCAGCAGCGTAGCGGGGGGGCCCGCTTACGAGCAGTACTTC. Translating it yields CASSVAGGPAYEQYF. V is TRBV5-1 and J is TRBJ2-7; 11 bases map to TRBD2. Losses at the gene ends were 4 bases for V and 4 bases for J; bases not matched to a gene: 7. Germline V gene data show CDR1 as SGHRS and CDR2 as YFSETQ. The CDR3 has 15 amino acids.

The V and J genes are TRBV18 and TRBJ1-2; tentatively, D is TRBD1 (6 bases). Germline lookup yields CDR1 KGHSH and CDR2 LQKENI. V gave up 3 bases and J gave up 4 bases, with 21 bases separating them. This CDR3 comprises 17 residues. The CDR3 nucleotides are TGTGCCAGCTCACCTACCTCGGACAGCCTTAGGGGCTATGGCTACACCTTC. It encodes CASSPTSDSLRGYGYTF.

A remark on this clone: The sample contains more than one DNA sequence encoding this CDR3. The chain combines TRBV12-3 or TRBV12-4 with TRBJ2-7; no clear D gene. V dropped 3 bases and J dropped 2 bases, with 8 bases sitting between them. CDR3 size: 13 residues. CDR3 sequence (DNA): TGTGCCAGCAGTTTCGGGTTGACCTACGAGCAGTACTTC. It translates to CASSFGLTYEQYF.

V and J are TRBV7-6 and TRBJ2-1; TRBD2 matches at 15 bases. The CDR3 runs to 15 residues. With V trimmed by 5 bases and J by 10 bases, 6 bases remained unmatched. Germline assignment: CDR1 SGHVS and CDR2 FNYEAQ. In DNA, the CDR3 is TGTGCCAGCAGCCTCGGACTAGCGGGGGGGCGCGAGCAGTTCTTC. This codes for CASSLGLAGGREQFF.

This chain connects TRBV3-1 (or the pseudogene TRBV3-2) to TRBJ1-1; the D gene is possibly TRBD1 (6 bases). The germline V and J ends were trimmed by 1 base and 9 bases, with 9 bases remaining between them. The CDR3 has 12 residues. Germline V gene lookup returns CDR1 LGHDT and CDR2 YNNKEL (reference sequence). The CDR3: CASSQGQEQAFF. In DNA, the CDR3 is TGTGCCAGCAGCCAAGGACAGGAGCAAGCTTTCTTT.

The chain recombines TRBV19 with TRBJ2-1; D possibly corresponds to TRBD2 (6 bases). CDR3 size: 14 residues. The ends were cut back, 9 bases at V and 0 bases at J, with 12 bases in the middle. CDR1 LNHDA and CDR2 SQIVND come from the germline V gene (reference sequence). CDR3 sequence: CASSGGSSYNEQFF. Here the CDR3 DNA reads TGTGCCAGCTCCGGGGGAAGCTCCTACAATGAGCAGTTCTTC.